Listed here are 8 T cell receptor beta chains from one sample, sequenced in a study of blood T cell repertoires in COVID-19. The table came from immunoSEQ multiplex PCR; TCRdb's copy has only in-frame clones and leaves some out. The data contain 15,000 to 20,000 clones, about 92% of them seen just once; the ten biggest clones take up under 7%. Sequenced sample: peripheral blood. Receptors originate from a human donor in a cohort sampled during active COVID-19.

This clone was seen once. V and J are TRBV4-1 and TRBJ2-5, with TRBD1 matching 9 bases. The germline V gene encodes CDR1 MGHRA and CDR2 YSYEKL. The CDR3 loop spans 17 amino acids. V shed 3 bases and J 0 bases; nucleotides not matched to a gene: 8. The CDR3 nucleotides are TGCGCCAGCAGCCAGGCGACAGGGGGGGAGTACCAAGAGACCCAGTACTTC. Protein product: CASSQATGGEYQETQYF.

The genes are TRBV3-1 (or the pseudogene TRBV3-2) and TRBJ2-2, with D perhaps TRBD2 (6 bases). The CDR3 is 17 amino acids. Germline V gene sequence: CDR1 LGHDT, CDR2 YNNKEL (reference sequence). V gave up 4 bases and J gave up 3 bases, with 18 bases separating them. CDR3 amino acids: CASSLSVTGVDTGELFF. The DNA of the CDR3 is TGTGCCAGCAGCCTTTCCGTTACGGGGGTGGACACCGGGGAGCTGTTTTTT.

The chain is built from TRBV19 and TRBJ1-4; TRBD1 agrees at 8 bases. The V gene's germline CDR1 is LNHDA and CDR2 SQIVND (reference sequence). Unmatched junction bases numbered 2, after V lost 6 bases and J lost 2 bases. The CDR3 length is 14 residues. The CDR3 DNA follows: TGTGCCAGTAGGGACAGGGCGACTAATGAAAAACTGTTTTTT. Translated: CASRDRATNEKLFF.

The genes are TRBV28 and TRBJ1-6; no clear D. CDR1 and CDR2 from the germline V gene are MDHEN and SYDVKM. Trimming left V 3 bases short and J 7 bases short, with 13 bases between. CDR3 length equals 15 residues. CDR3 residues: CASSFNPVVNSPLHF. The CDR3 nucleotides read TGTGCCAGCAGTTTTAACCCGGTCGTGAATTCACCCCTCCACTTT.

The rearrangement joins TRBV9 to TRBJ2-3; a weak D match, TRBD2 (5 bases). This CDR3 is built from 15 residues. Trimming removed 1 base at V and 6 bases at J, with 15 bases between. Germline assignment: CDR1 SGDLS and CDR2 YYNGEE. CDR3 nucleotides: TGTGCCAGCAGCGTAATGGCTAGCTTTAGTGATACGCAGTATTTT. It translates to CASSVMASFSDTQYF.

V gene TRBV6-2 or TRBV6-3 combines with J gene TRBJ1-5; D unresolved. Germline CDR1 and CDR2: MNHEY and SVGEGT. The length of the CDR3 is 14 residues. The V end lost 3 bases, the J end lost 1 base, and 7 bases lay between the germline ends. CDR3 residues: CASSYYGSNQPQHF. CDR3 sequence (DNA): TGTGCCAGCAGTTATTACGGGAGCAATCAGCCCCAGCATTTT.

The chain joins TRBV19 to TRBJ1-2; TRBD1 matches 12 bases. The CDR3 length is 14 residues. The germline CDR1 and CDR2 sequences are LNHDA and SQIVND (reference sequence). Trimming took 11 bases from V and 8 from J; bases not matched to a gene: 12. CDR3 sequence (DNA): TGTGCCGCCATGGGGACAGGGGGCTTGCGGGGCTACACCTTC. Translating it yields CAAMGTGGLRGYTF.

A few counts support this clone. J is TRBJ2-7 and V is TRBV7-9; TRBD2 is a possible D gene (5 bases). The CDR3 loop spans 12 amino acids. Trimming pared 3 bases from V and 3 bases from J, leaving 6 bases between. Germline CDR1 reads SEHNR; CDR2 reads FQNEAQ (reference sequence). The CDR3 DNA sequence: TGTGCCAGCAGCTTTGACTACTACGAGCAGTACTTC. This translates into CASSFDYYEQYF.